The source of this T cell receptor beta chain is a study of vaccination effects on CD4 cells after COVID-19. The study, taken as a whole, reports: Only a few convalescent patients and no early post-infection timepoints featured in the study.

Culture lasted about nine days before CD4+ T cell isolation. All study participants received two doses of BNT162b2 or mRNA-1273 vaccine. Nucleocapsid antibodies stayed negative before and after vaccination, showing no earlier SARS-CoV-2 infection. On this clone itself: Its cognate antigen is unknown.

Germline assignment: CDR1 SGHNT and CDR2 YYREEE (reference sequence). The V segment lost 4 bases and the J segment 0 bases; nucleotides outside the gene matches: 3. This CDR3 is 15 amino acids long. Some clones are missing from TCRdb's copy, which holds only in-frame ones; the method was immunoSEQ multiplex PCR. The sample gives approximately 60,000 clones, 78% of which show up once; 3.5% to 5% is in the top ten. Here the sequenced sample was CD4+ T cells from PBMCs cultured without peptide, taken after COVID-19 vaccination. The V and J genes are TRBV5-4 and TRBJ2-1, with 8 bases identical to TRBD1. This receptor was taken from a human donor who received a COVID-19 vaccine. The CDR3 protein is CASSPDRGSYNEQFF. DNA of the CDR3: TGTGCCAGCAGCCCCGACAGGGGCTCCTACAATGAGCAGTTCTTC.